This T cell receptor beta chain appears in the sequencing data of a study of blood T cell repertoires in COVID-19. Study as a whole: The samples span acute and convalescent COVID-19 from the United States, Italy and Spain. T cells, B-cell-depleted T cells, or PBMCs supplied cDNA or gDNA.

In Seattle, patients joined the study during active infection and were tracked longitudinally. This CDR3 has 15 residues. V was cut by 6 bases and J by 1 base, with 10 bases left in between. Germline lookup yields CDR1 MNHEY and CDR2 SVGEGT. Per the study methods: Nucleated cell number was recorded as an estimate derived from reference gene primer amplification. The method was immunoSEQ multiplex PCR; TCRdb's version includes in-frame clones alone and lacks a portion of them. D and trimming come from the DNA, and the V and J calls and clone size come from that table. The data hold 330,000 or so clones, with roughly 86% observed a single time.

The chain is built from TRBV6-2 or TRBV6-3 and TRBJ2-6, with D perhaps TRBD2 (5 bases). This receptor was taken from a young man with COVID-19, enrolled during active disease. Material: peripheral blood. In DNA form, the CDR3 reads TGTGCCAGCAGCCTCACGGGGTCTGGGGCCAACGTCCTGACTTTC. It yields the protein CASSLTGSGANVLTF.